Given below is one TCR beta chain in context. Both RNA and DNA were isolated together from around 20-30 mg of bulk tissue that had not been sorted. This sample is part of a study of tumor-infiltrating lymphocytes in primary liver carcinoma. Study information: The patient group consisted of men and women aged 30 to 69 years.

A constant-region primer primed TCR beta cDNA synthesis from 500 ng of total RNA. Investigators got TCR beta libraries out of three nested multiplex PCR rounds, done with slightly modified ARM-PCR. From the multiplex PCR reads, TCRdb called clonotypes with MiXCR, one entry per CDR3 protein. The sample holds just over 30,000 distinct CDR3 sequences, 71% seen once. The source material was liver tumor tissue from sampling region 3. Subset defined: tumor region T3, left-lateral pole. The clonotype originates from a young woman with primary liver carcinoma and hepatitis B virus infection.

The CDR3 DNA reads TGTGCCAGTAGCCCCGGACTAGTGGGCGATTACAATGAGCAGTTCTTC. This sequence encodes CASSPGLVGDYNEQFF. The chain carries TRBV11-2 and TRBJ2-1; 7 bases fit TRBD2. The CDR3 has 16 amino acids. V shed 9 bases, J shed 4 bases, and the junction held 15 bases outside the gene matches. Germline V gene data show CDR1 as SGHAT and CDR2 as FQNNGV.